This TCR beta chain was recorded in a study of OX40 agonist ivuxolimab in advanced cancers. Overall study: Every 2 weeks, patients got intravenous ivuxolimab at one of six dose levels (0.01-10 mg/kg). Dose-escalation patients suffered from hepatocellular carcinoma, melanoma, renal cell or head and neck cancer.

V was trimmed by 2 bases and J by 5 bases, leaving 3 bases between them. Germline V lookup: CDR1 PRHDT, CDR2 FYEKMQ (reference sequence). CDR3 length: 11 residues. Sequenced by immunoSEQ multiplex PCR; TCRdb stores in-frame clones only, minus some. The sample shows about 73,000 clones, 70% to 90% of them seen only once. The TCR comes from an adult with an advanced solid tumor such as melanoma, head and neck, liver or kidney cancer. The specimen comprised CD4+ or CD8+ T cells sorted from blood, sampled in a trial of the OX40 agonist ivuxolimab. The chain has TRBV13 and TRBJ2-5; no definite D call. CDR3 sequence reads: CASSLRETQYF. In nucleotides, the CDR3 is TGTGCCAGCAGCTTAAGGGAGACCCAGTACTTC.